This T cell receptor beta chain was found in a study of T-cell reconstitution after alpha-beta-depleted transplantation in children. Construction of the TCRbeta library involved unique molecular identifiers. TCRdb reanalysed the PCR reads using MiXCR and keeps one entry per CDR3 protein. The sample has more than 450,000 distinct CDR3 sequences; around 16% are singletons. Germline assignment: CDR1 SGHTA and CDR2 FQGTGA. With V trimmed by 5 bases and J by 7 bases, 2 bases remained unmatched. There are 14 residues in the CDR3. This receptor was taken from a human donor who donated a stem cell graft to a child with acute lymphoblastic leukemia. The chain has TRBV7-3 and TRBJ2-1, with 13 positions matching TRBD2. The starting material was PBMCs from the stem cell graft donor, obtained from the stem cell graft. The CDR3 coding sequence is TGTGCCAGCAGCCGACTAGCGGGAGGTAATGAGCAGTTCTTC. It codes for CASSRLAGGNEQFF.